What follows are 19 T cell receptor beta chains derived from one specimen sequenced in a study of sequential checkpoint blockade in melanoma. Sequenced by immunoSEQ multiplex PCR; TCRdb stores in-frame clones only, minus some. The data contain 25,000 to 35,000 clones, 77% of them singletons. The sample's treatment: randomized to nivolumab then ipilimumab (arm A) or the reverse (arm B). The specimen comprised CD8+ T cells sorted from blood (inferred from file names), sampled from a patient given nivolumab and ipilimumab in sequence. These receptors were collected from a human donor with melanoma.

The CDR3 coding sequence is TGTGCCAGCAGCCCGGAGGCCAATCAGCCCCAGCATTTT. Its protein product is CASSPEANQPQHF. This sequence joins TRBV7-3 and TRBJ1-5; D is unresolved. Germline CDR1 SGHTA, CDR2 FQGTGA. The CDR3 is made up of 13 amino acids. Trimming pared 5 bases from V and 3 bases from J, leaving 8 bases between.

This rearrangement joins TRBV4-2 to TRBJ2-3, with D perhaps matching TRBD2 (5 bases). Deletions cut 2 bases from V and 0 bases from J, with 12 bases between. The V gene's germline CDR1 is LGHNA and CDR2 YNFKEQ. The CDR3 runs 16 residues. CDR3 nucleotides: TGTGCCAGCAGCCAAAGTGGAGGTCCTAGCACAGATACGCAGTATTTT. It specifies CASSQSGGPSTDTQYF.

The genes are TRBV19 and TRBJ1-1; D is undetermined. The germline gives CDR1 LNHDA, CDR2 SQIVND (reference sequence). V gave up 3 bases and J gave up 6 bases, with 8 bases separating them. The CDR3 length is 12 residues. The CDR3 DNA reads as TGTGCCAGTAGTATCTCTTACTCTGAAGCTTTCTTT. Its protein product is CASSISYSEAFF.

The chain employs TRBV29-1 and TRBJ2-2; 9 bases match TRBD2. This CDR3 is built from 17 residues. The germline V gene encodes CDR1 SQVTM and CDR2 ANQGSEA. J was trimmed by 6 bases and V by 0 bases; bases with no gene match: 11. In DNA form, the CDR3 reads TGCAGCGTTGAAGATGAGGCCCTAGCGGGGACCCCCGGGGAGCTGTTTTTT. It is translated as CSVEDEALAGTPGELFF.

V and J are TRBV7-2 and TRBJ2-1, with D tentatively TRBD2 (5 bases). Trimming took off 5 bases at V and 7 bases at J, with 18 bases between the two ends. Germline V gene sequence: CDR1 SGHTA, CDR2 FQGNSA. CDR3 size: 15 residues. The CDR3: CASSPYTDSYNEQFF. The CDR3 nucleotides are TGTGCCAGCAGCCCATATACGGACTCATATAATGAGCAGTTCTTC.

The V call is TRBV27, the J call TRBJ2-1; TRBD2 agrees at 11 bases. This CDR3 comprises 15 residues. Unmatched junction bases numbered 6, after V lost 4 bases and J lost 7 bases. Germline lookup yields CDR1 MNHEY and CDR2 SMNVEV (reference sequence). The chain's CDR3 is CASSYRTSGFNEQFF. The CDR3, as DNA: TGTGCCAGCAGTTACAGGACTAGCGGGTTTAATGAGCAGTTCTTC.

V usage is TRBV6-6 and J usage is TRBJ2-5, with 9 positions matching TRBD2. Germline CDR1 is MNHNY and CDR2 is SVGAGI (reference sequence). The CDR3 is made up of 15 amino acids. V lost 7 bases, J lost 5 bases, and 11 bases stayed unmatched. The CDR3 nucleotides read TGTGCCAGCAACCACCTAGGTAGCGGGAGTGAGACCCAGTACTTC. It specifies CASNHLGSGSETQYF.

The J gene is TRBJ2-7, the V gene TRBV7-3; possibly TRBD1 for D (5 bases). Germline CDR1 SGHTA, CDR2 FQGTGA. Trimming took 1 base from V and 5 from J, leaving 21 bases between them. The CDR3 sequence is 17 residues long. As DNA, the CDR3 is TGTGCCAGCAGCTTAAGCCCCTGGGAAGCAGGGTTGGACGAGCAGTACTTC. Protein sequence: CASSLSPWEAGLDEQYF.

The chain joins TRBV7-8 to TRBJ2-5; a weak D match, TRBD2 (6 bases). The length of the CDR3 is 16 residues. V lost 5 bases and J 5 bases, leaving 21 bases between the germline ends. CDR1 is SGHVS and CDR2 is FQNEAQ in the germline V gene. CDR3: CASSSGGAPRVETQYF. Here the CDR3 DNA reads TGTGCCAGCAGCAGTGGAGGGGCCCCAAGGGTGGAGACCCAGTACTTC.

The chain uses TRBV4-2 and TRBJ1-2; D is possibly TRBD1 (5 bases). Germline V gene data show CDR1 as LGHNA and CDR2 as YNFKEQ. V was pared by 1 base and J by 6 bases, with 15 bases between. The CDR3 runs 15 residues. The CDR3 region has the DNA TGTGCCAGCAGCCAAGTACCGGGGGGGAACGATGGCTACACCTTC. Translation gives CASSQVPGGNDGYTF.

The rearrangement links TRBV9 to TRBJ1-2; 10 bases fit TRBD1. The V gene end was trimmed by 4 bases and the J gene end by 5 bases; junction bases not matched to a gene: 8. Looked up from germline, CDR1 is SGDLS and CDR2 is YYNGEE. This CDR3 comprises 15 residues. CDR3 DNA: TGTGCCAGCAGCCTTTCCCGGGACAGGGGTTATGGCTACACCTTC. It specifies CASSLSRDRGYGYTF. The whole variable domain, filled in from reference TRBV9 and TRBJ1-2, reads DSGVTQTPKHLITATGQRVTLRCSPRSGDLSVYWYQQSLDQGLQFLIQYYNGEERAKGNILERFSAQQFPDLHSELNLSSLELGDSALYFCASSLSRDRGYGYTFGSGTRLTVV.

This clone is medium-sized within its sample. The gene calls are TRBV28 and TRBJ2-4; D is possibly TRBD1 (6 bases). Germline lookup yields CDR1 MDHEN and CDR2 SYDVKM. CDR3 length: 17 amino acids. V was trimmed by 3 bases and J by 2 bases, leaving 17 bases between them. DNA of the CDR3: TGTGCCAGCAGTTTCCAGCCCGAGAGGGGGACCAAAAACATTCAGTACTTC. Amino acids: CASSFQPERGTKNIQYF.

This clone showed up just once. V gene TRBV5-8 combines with J gene TRBJ1-5, with a tentative D call TRBD1 (5 bases). Trimming left V 1 base short and J 4 bases short, with 12 bases between. This CDR3 spans 15 amino acids. Germline loops: CDR1 SGHTS, CDR2 YDEGEE. The CDR3 nucleotides read TGTGCCAGCAGCTTGAGGGGTCTTGGAAATCAGCCCCAGCATTTT. It encodes CASSLRGLGNQPQHF.

This chain links TRBV19 with TRBJ2-2; the match to TRBD1 covers 9 bases. V gave up 8 bases and J gave up 3 bases; unmatched junction bases: 4. CDR1 LNHDA and CDR2 SQIVND come from the germline V gene (reference sequence). CDR3 length equals 14 residues. CDR3 in DNA: TGTGCCAGTCGGACAGGGGATTACACCGGGGAGCTGTTTTTT. Protein sequence: CASRTGDYTGELFF.

This chain joins TRBV9 and TRBJ2-2; D is unresolved. The CDR3 spans 12 residues. V was pared by 3 bases and J by 9 bases, with 9 bases between. Germline CDR1 SGDLS, CDR2 YYNGEE. In DNA form, the CDR3 reads TGTGCCAGCAGCGAAAACAGACGGGAGCTGTTTTTT. It specifies CASSENRRELFF.

This chain links TRBV4-3 with TRBJ2-1; D may be TRBD1 (6 bases). Germline V gene sequence: CDR1 LGHNA, CDR2 YSLEER. Trimming stripped 1 base from V and 4 bases from J, with 14 bases between. This CDR3 spans 16 amino acids. This CDR3 reads CASSQALGTTYNEQFF. DNA for the CDR3: TGCGCCAGCAGCCAAGCCCTCGGGACAACATACAATGAGCAGTTCTTC.

The table lists this clone with a few counts. The chain couples TRBV27 to TRBJ1-5; a weak D match, TRBD1 (5 bases). V shed 5 bases and J shed 3 bases, with 8 bases lying between them. Germline V gives CDR1 MNHEY, CDR2 SMNVEV (reference sequence). The length of the CDR3 is 13 residues. In DNA form, the CDR3 reads TGTGCCAGCAGTGATGGGGCCAATCAGCCCCAGCATTTT. Protein: CASSDGANQPQHF.

The rearrangement links TRBV29-1 to TRBJ1-2, with 8 bases that match TRBD1. The CDR3 spans 13 residues. The germline V gene encodes CDR1 SQVTM and CDR2 ANQGSEA. After removal of 2 bases from V and 7 bases from J, the junction contained 6 bases not matched to a gene. The CDR3 nucleotides are TGCAGCGTTGAACCCCCAGGGACAGGTGGCTACACCTTC. It translates to CSVEPPGTGGYTF.

This clone has only a few counts. The chain uses TRBV7-9 and TRBJ1-5; 11 nucleotides match TRBD1. The CDR3 is made up of 14 amino acids. Germline CDR1 SEHNR, CDR2 FQNEAQ (reference sequence). V was pared by 5 bases and J by 7 bases, with 4 bases of the junction left unmatched. CDR3 in amino acids: CASSDGQGAQPQHF. For the CDR3, the DNA is TGTGCCAGCAGCGATGGACAGGGGGCACAGCCCCAGCATTTT.